These 27 T cell receptor beta chains were sequenced from one sample in a study of OX40 agonist ivuxolimab in advanced cancers. Sequencing was performed with immunoSEQ multiplex PCR; in TCRdb, only in-frame clones are kept and a portion is missing. The sample includes 74,000 or so clones, 70% to 90% of them seen just once. The sample in question was CD4+ or CD8+ T cells sorted from blood, obtained in a trial of the OX40 agonist ivuxolimab. The source of these receptors is an adult with an advanced solid tumor such as melanoma, head and neck, liver or kidney cancer.

The J gene is TRBJ2-7, the V gene TRBV7-9; perhaps TRBD1 as D (5 bases). Germline values: CDR1 SEHNR, CDR2 FQNEAQ (reference sequence). The CDR3 runs to 14 residues. Trimming took off 3 bases at V and 5 bases at J, with 14 bases between the two ends. Here the CDR3 reads CASSLSLQDDEQYF. CDR3 bases: TGTGCCAGCAGCTTGTCCCTACAGGACGACGAGCAGTACTTC.

The rearrangement links TRBV5-4 to TRBJ2-1; D gene unclear. Trimming stripped 3 bases from V and 5 bases from J, with 3 bases between. Per germline, CDR1 SGHNT and CDR2 YYREEE (reference sequence). The CDR3 consists of 11 residues. CDR3 amino acids: CASSWDNEQFF. In DNA form, the CDR3 reads TGTGCCAGCAGCTGGGACAATGAGCAGTTCTTC.

This sequence joins TRBV6-6 and TRBJ2-3; tentative D call: TRBD2 (5 bases). V gave up 5 bases and J gave up 3 bases, with 6 bases separating them. There are 12 residues in the CDR3. The germline V gene has CDR1 MNHNY and CDR2 SVGAGI (reference sequence). CDR3 in DNA: TGTGCCAGCAGTGGGGAGACAGATACGCAGTATTTT. It translates to CASSGETDTQYF.

The V gene is TRBV27, the J gene TRBJ2-5; 8 bases align to TRBD2. CDR1 is MNHEY, CDR2 SMNVEV, per germline (reference sequence). The CDR3 covers 13 residues. V shed 6 bases and J 3 bases; nucleotides not matched to a gene: 3. CDR3 protein: CASRKAGEETQYF. CDR3 bases: TGTGCCAGCAGAAAAGCGGGAGAAGAGACCCAGTACTTC.

This chain uses TRBV5-6 with TRBJ2-3; D might be TRBD1 (5 bases). The CDR3 totals 16 residues. V shed 0 bases and J shed 3 bases, with 14 bases lying between them. Germline V gene lookup returns CDR1 SGHDT and CDR2 YYEEEE. CDR3 loop: CASSLVNRLPTDTQYF. DNA of the CDR3: TGTGCCAGCAGCTTGGTCAACAGGTTACCAACAGATACGCAGTATTTT.

V and J are TRBV11-3 and TRBJ2-1, with 9 nucleotides matching TRBD2. CDR3 length equals 15 residues. Germline values: CDR1 SGHNT, CDR2 YENEEA. V shed 6 bases and J 3 bases; nucleotides not matched to a gene: 6. This CDR3 reads CASRETSGGYNEQFF. The CDR3 coding sequence is TGTGCCAGCAGAGAGACTAGCGGAGGCTACAATGAGCAGTTCTTC. The whole variable domain, filled in from reference TRBV11-3 and TRBJ2-1, reads EAGVVQSPRYKIIEKKQPVAFWCNPISGHNTLYWYLQNLGQGPELLIRYENEEAVDDSQLPKDRFSAERLKGVDSTLKIQPAELGDSAVYLCASRETSGGYNEQFFGPGTRLTVL.

The CDR3 spells CASSSDSNQPQHF. CDR3 DNA: TGCGCCAGCAGCTCGGACAGCAATCAGCCCCAGCATTTT. The rearrangement joins TRBV5-1 to TRBJ1-5; D is ambiguous. This CDR3 spans 13 amino acids. Germline V gene lookup returns CDR1 SGHRS and CDR2 YFSETQ. Trimming removed 3 bases from V and 1 base from J, with 5 bases in between.

The chain carries TRBV10-3 and TRBJ2-7; D is unclear. CDR1 is ENHRY and CDR2 is SYGVKD in the germline V gene. Trimming cost V 6 bases and J 0 bases, with 12 bases left between them. The CDR3 runs 14 residues. CDR3 nucleotides: TGTGCCATCAGCGTCGTGACTTCCTCCTACGAGCAGTACTTC. Amino acids: CAISVVTSSYEQYF.

The genes are TRBV15 and TRBJ2-7; 7 nucleotides align to TRBD1. This CDR3 has 16 amino acids. Looked up from germline, CDR1 is LNHNV and CDR2 is YYDKDF (reference sequence). V shed 2 bases, J shed 0 bases, and the junction held 7 bases outside the gene matches. CDR3 bases: TGTGCCACCAGCAGACGTGAGGGGGCAAGCTCCTACGAGCAGTACTTC. This gives the protein CATSRREGASSYEQYF. The full variable domain, with the rest looked up from reference TRBV15 and TRBJ2-7, is DAMVIQNPRYQVTQFGKPVTLSCSQTLNHNVMYWYQQKSSQAPKLLFHYYDKDFNNEADTPDNFQSRRPNTSFCFLDIRSPGLGDTAMYLCATSRREGASSYEQYFGPGTRLTVT.

V is TRBV2 and J is TRBJ1-4; D is ambiguous. Between the trimmed V and J ends, which lost 3 bases and 8 bases, there was a span of 10 bases. This CDR3 spans 13 amino acids. Germline CDR1 reads SNHLY; CDR2 reads FYNNEI. Here the CDR3 reads CASSDSPSEKLFF. The CDR3 bases are TGTGCCAGCAGTGACTCCCCTTCGGAAAAACTGTTTTTT.

J is TRBJ1-4 and V is TRBV6-5, with TRBD1 matching 7 bases. CDR1 is MNHEY, CDR2 SVGAGI, per germline. Losses at the gene ends were 6 bases for V and 3 bases for J; bases not matched to a gene: 7. CDR3 length: 15 amino acids. CDR3 sequence: CASRERTGPNEKLFF. Written as DNA, the CDR3 is TGTGCCAGCAGGGAAAGGACAGGCCCTAATGAAAAACTGTTTTTT.

The chain employs TRBV18 and TRBJ1-1; D call uncertain. The CDR3 has 12 residues. With 5 bases removed from V and 6 bases from J, the gap between germline ends came to 10 bases. In germline, CDR1 is KGHSH, CDR2 LQKENI. The CDR3 sequence: CASSSTEPEAFF. Here the CDR3 DNA reads TGTGCCAGCTCATCAACAGAACCTGAAGCTTTCTTT.

The chain has TRBV5-4 and TRBJ2-1; 8 nucleotides line up with TRBD2. The CDR3 extends over 13 amino acids. V trimming: 0 bases; J trimming: 8 bases; junction bases outside the gene matches: 1. Germline CDR1 SGHNT, CDR2 YYREEE (reference sequence). CDR3 loop: CASSLAGRDEQFF. The CDR3 bases are TGTGCCAGCAGCTTGGCCGGGAGGGATGAGCAGTTCTTC. Full variable domain (rest looked up from reference TRBV5-4 and TRBJ2-1): ETGVTQSPTHLIKTRGQQVTLRCSSQSGHNTVSWYQQALGQGPQFIFQYYREEENGRGNFPPRFSGLQFPNYSSELNVNALELDDSALYLCASSLAGRDEQFFGPGTRLTVL.

The CDR3, as DNA: TGTGCCAGTATTGGGGGGGCTAACTATGGCTACACCTTC. Its translation is CASIGGANYGYTF. V and J are TRBV19 and TRBJ1-2; perhaps TRBD1 as D (5 bases). V lost 7 bases and J lost 0, with 9 bases in between. CDR3 length: 13 residues. CDR1 is LNHDA and CDR2 is SQIVND in the germline V gene (reference sequence). The full variable domain, in which reference TRBV19 and TRBJ1-2 provide the parts outside the CDR3, is DGGITQSPKYLFRKEGQNVTLSCEQNLNHDAMYWYRQDPGQGLRLIYYSQIVNDFQKGDIAEGYSVSREKKESFPLTVTSAQKNPTAFYLCASIGGANYGYTFGSGTRLTVV.

The chain uses TRBV30 and TRBJ2-5, with 9 bases fitting TRBD2. The CDR3 contains 18 residues. After removal of 0 bases from V and 4 bases from J, the junction contained 15 bases not matched to a gene. Germline loops: CDR1 GTSNPN, CDR2 SVGIG (reference sequence). CDR3 region: CAWSVLGPRLADRETQYF. In DNA, the CDR3 is TGTGCCTGGAGTGTACTAGGCCCCCGACTAGCGGACAGAGAGACCCAGTACTTC.

The V and J genes are TRBV10-3 and TRBJ2-1; 12 positions agree with TRBD2. Germline V gene data show CDR1 as ENHRY and CDR2 as SYGVKD. The CDR3 spans 15 residues. Losses at the gene ends were 10 bases for V and 10 bases for J; bases not matched to a gene: 14. CDR3 amino acids: CASLPSGRAAEEQFF. The DNA for the CDR3 is TGTGCCAGCCTGCCTAGCGGGAGGGCCGCGGAGGAGCAGTTCTTC.

This clone was seen just once. This chain uses TRBV28 with TRBJ2-7, with a tentative D call TRBD2 (6 bases). V lost 7 bases and J 0 bases, leaving 13 bases between the germline ends. Germline values: CDR1 MDHEN, CDR2 SYDVKM. The CDR3 has 14 residues. This chain's CDR3 is CASMNGRFSYEQYF. The CDR3 DNA follows: TGTGCCAGCATGAACGGGAGATTCTCCTACGAGCAGTACTTC.

This clone is a singleton in its sample. The chain carries TRBV6-1 and TRBJ2-7, with 15 bases that match TRBD2. CDR3 size: 14 residues. The J segment lost 6 bases and the V segment lost 6 bases, leaving 3 bases of the junction unmatched. Germline V CDR1 and CDR2: MNHNS, SASEGT. Written as DNA, the CDR3 is TGTGCCAGCAGCCGGGGACTAGCGGGAGGCGAGCAGTACTTC. This translates into CASSRGLAGGEQYF.

This clone was found a few times. In the same sample, other DNA sequences code for this CDR3. The chain couples TRBV18 to TRBJ1-1; D is unclear. The CDR3 runs 13 residues. Germline loops: CDR1 KGHSH, CDR2 LQKENI. The germline V and J ends were trimmed by 2 bases and 3 bases, with 7 bases remaining between them. The DNA of the CDR3 is TGTGCCAGCTCACCAATTAAGGACACTGAAGCTTTCTTT. This codes for CASSPIKDTEAFF.

The chain couples TRBV29-1 to TRBJ2-2; 8 positions match TRBD2. J lost 0 bases, V lost 0 bases, and 3 bases had no gene match. Germline values: CDR1 SQVTM, CDR2 ANQGSEA. The CDR3 sequence is 16 residues long. In nucleotides, the CDR3 is TGCAGCGTTGAAGATCCGGGACTAGCGAACACCGGGGAGCTGTTTTTT. It yields the protein CSVEDPGLANTGELFF.

CDR3 DNA: TGTGCCAGCAGCTTAGTAGTGGGCGAGCAGTACTTC. This gives the protein CASSLVVGEQYF. V is TRBV11-2 and J is TRBJ2-7; D remains ambiguous. CDR1 SGHAT and CDR2 FQNNGV come from the germline V gene. Trimming removed 1 base from V and 6 bases from J, with 7 bases in between. CDR3 length: 12 amino acids.

The chain couples TRBV27 to TRBJ1-5; a weak D match, TRBD1 (6 bases). The CDR3 length is 13 residues. Germline V gives CDR1 MNHEY, CDR2 SMNVEV (reference sequence). Trimming left V 2 bases short and J 8 bases short, with 10 bases between. The CDR3 DNA reads TGTGCCAGCAGTTTAAGCGGGGGCGAGCCCCAGCATTTT. Translated, it gives CASSLSGGEPQHF.

The DNA of the CDR3 is TGTGCCAGTAGTTCAGGCCGGGACAGGGGGAGCAGCAATCAGCCCCAGCATTTT. Its protein is CASSSGRDRGSSNQPQHF. V gene TRBV19 combines with J gene TRBJ1-5, with TRBD1 matching 11 bases. Germline CDR1 reads LNHDA; CDR2 reads SQIVND (reference sequence). The V gene end was trimmed by 5 bases and the J gene end by 1 base; junction bases not matched to a gene: 10. This CDR3 contains 18 residues. Full variable domain (missing parts from reference TRBV19 and TRBJ1-5): DGGITQSPKYLFRKEGQNVTLSCEQNLNHDAMYWYRQDPGQGLRLIYYSQIVNDFQKGDIAEGYSVSREKKESFPLTVTSAQKNPTAFYLCASSSGRDRGSSNQPQHFGDGTRLSIL.

The chain combines TRBV27 with TRBJ2-6, with 7 nucleotides matching TRBD1. V was clipped by 9 bases and J by 5 bases; unmatched bases: 4. The CDR3 runs 13 residues. CDR1 MNHEY and CDR2 SMNVEV come from the germline V gene (reference sequence). CDR3 DNA: TGTGCCAGGGCGACAGGGAGGGCCAACGTCCTGACTTTC. Amino acids: CARATGRANVLTF.

This chain connects TRBV6-9 to TRBJ2-4; TRBD1 agrees at 7 bases. Germline V gives CDR1 MNHGY, CDR2 SVAAGI. This CDR3 contains 17 residues. Trimming took 2 bases from V and 2 from J; bases not matched to a gene: 9. DNA for the CDR3: TGTGCCAGCAGTTATCCGAGGGACAGTGTTACCAAAAACATTCAGTACTTC. It specifies CASSYPRDSVTKNIQYF.

This sequence joins TRBV7-2 and TRBJ1-3, with D perhaps TRBD1 (6 bases). Looked up from germline, CDR1 is SGHTA and CDR2 is FQGNSA. The CDR3 runs to 15 residues. The V gene lost 5 bases and the J gene lost 8 bases, with 19 bases spanning the gap. CDR3 DNA: TGTGCCAGCAGCCTCCGGACTAGGGGGAGGGACACCATATATTTT. Residues: CASSLRTRGRDTIYF.

This clone has a handful of counts. The chain combines TRBV5-6 with TRBJ2-1; D remains unclear. Trimming cost V 4 bases and J 8 bases, with 7 bases left between them. The CDR3 runs 11 residues. Germline V CDR1 and CDR2: SGHDT, YYEEEE. CDR3 sequence (DNA): TGTGCCAGCAGCGATGGGGATGAGCAGTTCTTC. Encoded protein: CASSDGDEQFF.